A selection of T cell receptor beta chains follows, all from one sample in a study of cytomegalovirus exposure and HLA in healthy donors. Only in-frame clones appear in the TCRdb table, and some are missing; sequencing was by immunoSEQ multiplex PCR. The sample shows about 160,000 clones, approximately 75% of them seen only once. The sample taken for sequencing was PBMCs. The receptors derive from a woman under 30 in good health and CMV-seronegative. Both conserved end residues are part of each CDR3. Each record gives: D gene, V gene, CDR3 length, J gene, clone size, CDR3 protein, CDR3 DNA. A D gene is named only where the DNA matches it firmly. Clone size is not always given. Where it is, it says once, few, many or a class for expanded clones.

D gene: TRBD2; V gene: TRBV5-6; CDR3 length: 15; J gene: TRBJ2-4; clone size: .; CDR3 protein: CASSLRTSAANIQYF; CDR3 DNA: TGTGCCAGCAGCCTACGGACTAGCGCCGCAAACATTCAGTACTTC
D gene: .; V gene: TRBV5-4; CDR3 length: 12; J gene: TRBJ2-2; clone size: few; CDR3 protein: CASSSYTGELFF; CDR3 DNA: TGTGCCAGCAGCTCGTACACCGGGGAGCTGTTTTTT
D gene: TRBD1; V gene: TRBV10-3; CDR3 length: 15; J gene: TRBJ1-2; clone size: .; CDR3 protein: CAISGDRGRRNGYTF; CDR3 DNA: TGTGCCATCAGTGGGGACAGGGGGCGGAGGAATGGCTACACCTTC
D gene: TRBD1; V gene: TRBV5-1; CDR3 length: 16; J gene: TRBJ2-1; clone size: .; CDR3 protein: CASSPGQGAPDNEQFF; CDR3 DNA: TGCGCCAGCAGCCCGGGACAGGGGGCGCCGGACAATGAGCAGTTCTTC
D gene: TRBD2; V gene: TRBV7-9; CDR3 length: 14; J gene: TRBJ2-7; clone size: .; CDR3 protein: CASSLRSSGYEQYF; CDR3 DNA: TGTGCCAGCAGCTTAAGGTCTAGCGGCTACGAGCAGTACTTC
D gene: TRBD1; V gene: TRBV2; CDR3 length: 16; J gene: TRBJ1-2; clone size: .; CDR3 protein: CASRNRDRGYTYGYTF; CDR3 DNA: TGTGCCAGCAGAAACCGGGACAGGGGGTATACGTATGGCTACACCTTC
D gene: .; V gene: TRBV11-2; CDR3 length: 16; J gene: TRBJ2-3; clone size: .; CDR3 protein: CASSRPTLRSTDTQYF; CDR3 DNA: TGTGCCAGCAGCCGACCGACTCTTCGGAGCACAGATACGCAGTATTTT
D gene: TRBD1; V gene: TRBV19; CDR3 length: 14; J gene: TRBJ1-1; clone size: .; CDR3 protein: CASSISVGQGEAFF; CDR3 DNA: TGTGCCAGTAGTATTTCGGTGGGACAGGGCGAAGCTTTCTTT
D gene: .; V gene: TRBV5-6; CDR3 length: 15; J gene: TRBJ2-1; clone size: .; CDR3 protein: CASSLGSTGGNEQFF; CDR3 DNA: TGTGCCAGCAGCTTGGGATCGACAGGAGGAAATGAGCAGTTCTTC
D gene: TRBD2; V gene: TRBV19; CDR3 length: 15; J gene: TRBJ2-1; clone size: .; CDR3 protein: CASSTRDYPYNEQFF; CDR3 DNA: TGTGCCAGTAGTACCCGGGACTACCCGTACAATGAGCAGTTCTTC
D gene: .; V gene: TRBV9; CDR3 length: 15; J gene: TRBJ1-3; clone size: .; CDR3 protein: CASSVGQISGNTIYF; CDR3 DNA: TGTGCCAGCAGCGTAGGACAGATCTCTGGAAACACCATATATTTT
D gene: .; V gene: TRBV6-1; CDR3 length: 13; J gene: TRBJ1-5; clone size: once; CDR3 protein: CASSDIPYQPQHF; CDR3 DNA: TGTGCCAGCAGTGATATCCCCTATCAGCCCCAGCATTTT
D gene: .; V gene: TRBV5-4; CDR3 length: 16; J gene: TRBJ2-6; clone size: .; CDR3 protein: CASSFAVSSGANVLTF; CDR3 DNA: TGTGCCAGCAGCTTCGCAGTCTCCTCTGGGGCCAACGTCCTGACTTTC
D gene: TRBD1; V gene: TRBV15; CDR3 length: 16; J gene: TRBJ1-4; clone size: many; CDR3 protein: CATSSRTGGANEKLFF; CDR3 DNA: TGTGCCACCAGCTCTCGGACAGGGGGGGCTAATGAAAAACTGTTTTTT
D gene: .; V gene: TRBV2; CDR3 length: 13; J gene: TRBJ1-1; clone size: .; CDR3 protein: CASSEGGRTEAFF; CDR3 DNA: TGTGCCAGCAGTGAAGGGGGGCGCACTGAAGCTTTCTTT
D gene: .; V gene: TRBV11-3; CDR3 length: 15; J gene: TRBJ2-1; clone size: .; CDR3 protein: CASSLQGGSYNEQFF; CDR3 DNA: TGTGCCAGCAGCCTACAGGGTGGCTCCTACAATGAGCAGTTCTTC
D gene: .; V gene: TRBV27; CDR3 length: 14; J gene: TRBJ1-5; clone size: .; CDR3 protein: CASSLSGVKQPQHF; CDR3 DNA: TGTGCCAGCAGTTTATCAGGGGTCAAACAGCCCCAGCATTTT
D gene: TRBD1; V gene: TRBV2; CDR3 length: 13; J gene: TRBJ2-3; clone size: .; CDR3 protein: CARNRGRADTQYF; CDR3 DNA: TGTGCCAGAAACAGGGGGCGCGCAGATACGCAGTATTTT
D gene: TRBD1; V gene: TRBV28; CDR3 length: 15; J gene: TRBJ2-5; clone size: .; CDR3 protein: CASTHIDRDEETQYF; CDR3 DNA: TGTGCCAGCACCCATATTGACAGGGACGAAGAGACCCAGTACTTC
D gene: TRBD2; V gene: TRBV6-6; CDR3 length: 15; J gene: TRBJ2-2; clone size: .; CDR3 protein: CASNGRGRGTGELFF; CDR3 DNA: TGTGCCAGCAATGGACGCGGGAGAGGGACCGGGGAGCTGTTTTTT
D gene: TRBD2; V gene: TRBV10-1; CDR3 length: 16; J gene: TRBJ2-1; clone size: .; CDR3 protein: CASSESGTSGYNEQFF; CDR3 DNA: TGCGCCAGCAGTGAGTCCGGGACTAGCGGGTACAATGAGCAGTTCTTC
D gene: TRBD1; V gene: TRBV28; CDR3 length: 16; J gene: TRBJ1-2; clone size: .; CDR3 protein: CASHKGEQGGPYGYTF; CDR3 DNA: TGTGCCAGCCATAAAGGGGAACAGGGGGGACCCTATGGCTACACCTTC
D gene: .; V gene: TRBV7-3; CDR3 length: 12; J gene: TRBJ1-2; clone size: .; CDR3 protein: CASGPGGYGYTF; CDR3 DNA: TGTGCCAGCGGACCCGGAGGCTATGGCTACACCTTC
D gene: .; V gene: TRBV11-2; CDR3 length: 15; J gene: TRBJ1-2; clone size: .; CDR3 protein: CASSGTGFLNYGYTF; CDR3 DNA: TGTGCCAGCAGCGGAACAGGGTTTCTGAACTATGGCTACACCTTC
D gene: TRBD1; V gene: TRBV11-3; CDR3 length: 16; J gene: TRBJ2-6; clone size: .; CDR3 protein: CASSQGTGTGANVLTF; CDR3 DNA: TGTGCCAGCAGCCAAGGGACAGGGACTGGGGCCAACGTCCTGACTTTC
D gene: .; V gene: TRBV2; CDR3 length: 15; J gene: TRBJ1-5; clone size: once; CDR3 protein: CASSATGFGNQPQHF; CDR3 DNA: TGTGCCAGCAGCGCAACAGGGTTCGGCAATCAGCCCCAGCATTTT
D gene: TRBD2; V gene: TRBV29-1; CDR3 length: 14; J gene: TRBJ2-1; clone size: .; CDR3 protein: CSMGGGRRSDEQFF; CDR3 DNA: TGCAGCATGGGGGGCGGGAGGAGATCGGATGAGCAGTTCTTC
D gene: .; V gene: TRBV5-1; CDR3 length: 14; J gene: TRBJ2-1; clone size: .; CDR3 protein: CASSLLFSIDGQFF; CDR3 DNA: TGCGCCAGCAGCTTGCTGTTTAGCATCGATGGGCAGTTCTTC
D gene: .; V gene: TRBV6-1; CDR3 length: 15; J gene: TRBJ1-5; clone size: .; CDR3 protein: CASSELRAGDQPQHF; CDR3 DNA: TGTGCCAGCAGTGAATTACGGGCAGGGGATCAGCCCCAGCATTTT
D gene: .; V gene: TRBV5-1; CDR3 length: 13; J gene: TRBJ1-6; clone size: .; CDR3 protein: CASTTDRNSPLHF; CDR3 DNA: TGCGCCAGCACCACGGACAGAAATTCACCCCTCCACTTT
D gene: TRBD1; V gene: TRBV6-1; CDR3 length: 13; J gene: TRBJ2-7; clone size: .; CDR3 protein: CASRDRGLYEQYF; CDR3 DNA: TGTGCCAGCAGGGACAGGGGCCTGTACGAGCAGTACTTC
D gene: TRBD1; V gene: TRBV7-2; CDR3 length: 13; J gene: TRBJ1-2; clone size: once; CDR3 protein: CASSFETGTGYTF; CDR3 DNA: TGTGCCAGCAGCTTCGAGACAGGGACTGGCTACACCTTC
D gene: .; V gene: TRBV7-6; CDR3 length: 13; J gene: TRBJ2-1; clone size: .; CDR3 protein: CASSLSSYNEQFF; CDR3 DNA: TGTGCCAGCAGCCTAAGCTCCTACAATGAGCAGTTCTTC
D gene: TRBD2; V gene: TRBV28; CDR3 length: 16; J gene: TRBJ2-3; clone size: .; CDR3 protein: CASSFSRERITDTQYF; CDR3 DNA: TGTGCCAGCAGTTTTTCGCGGGAGAGAATAACAGATACGCAGTATTTT
D gene: TRBD1; V gene: TRBV5-1; CDR3 length: 13; J gene: TRBJ1-1; clone size: few; CDR3 protein: CASSSGQGTKAFF; CDR3 DNA: TGCGCCAGCAGCTCGGGACAGGGAACGAAAGCTTTCTTT
D gene: TRBD1; V gene: TRBV27; CDR3 length: 14; J gene: TRBJ1-1; clone size: .; CDR3 protein: CASSGTGGYTEAFF; CDR3 DNA: TGTGCCAGCAGTGGGACAGGGGGATACACTGAAGCTTTCTTT
D gene: TRBD1; V gene: TRBV2; CDR3 length: 18; J gene: TRBJ1-2; clone size: .; CDR3 protein: CASSGTGTGVSLNYGYTF; CDR3 DNA: TGTGCCAGCAGCGGAACCGGGACAGGGGTCTCCCTTAACTATGGCTACACCTTC
D gene: TRBD1; V gene: TRBV5-1; CDR3 length: 14; J gene: TRBJ1-1; clone size: once; CDR3 protein: CASSLAHGTDEAFF; CDR3 DNA: TGCGCCAGCAGCTTGGCGCACGGGACAGACGAAGCTTTCTTT
D gene: .; V gene: TRBV5-1; CDR3 length: 16; J gene: TRBJ1-4; clone size: many; CDR3 protein: CASSLLFGQSNEKLFF; CDR3 DNA: TGCGCCAGCAGCTTGTTGTTCGGACAGAGTAATGAAAAACTGTTTTTT
D gene: .; V gene: TRBV27; CDR3 length: 13; J gene: TRBJ2-7; clone size: .; CDR3 protein: CASRRTGSDEQYF; CDR3 DNA: TGTGCCAGCAGACGAACAGGGAGCGACGAGCAGTACTTC
D gene: .; V gene: TRBV23-1; CDR3 length: 15; J gene: TRBJ2-7; clone size: .; CDR3 protein: CASSQLSVRGYEQYF; CDR3 DNA: TGCGCCAGCAGTCAACTTTCCGTCAGGGGATACGAGCAGTACTTC
D gene: TRBD2; V gene: TRBV19; CDR3 length: 15; J gene: TRBJ2-1; clone size: .; CDR3 protein: CASRSGLAGGNEQFF; CDR3 DNA: TGTGCCAGTAGATCTGGGCTAGCGGGGGGGAATGAGCAGTTCTTC
D gene: TRBD1; V gene: TRBV6-5; CDR3 length: 14; J gene: TRBJ2-4; clone size: .; CDR3 protein: CASSPHGTENIQYF; CDR3 DNA: TGTGCCAGCAGCCCTCATGGGACAGAAAACATTCAGTACTTC
D gene: .; V gene: TRBV11-2; CDR3 length: 18; J gene: TRBJ2-7; clone size: once; CDR3 protein: CASSLNFFLQENLYEQYF; CDR3 DNA: TGTGCCAGCAGCTTAAACTTTTTTTTACAGGAGAATCTCTACGAGCAGTACTTC
D gene: .; V gene: TRBV2; CDR3 length: 15; J gene: TRBJ1-5; clone size: .; CDR3 protein: CASSIQGYGNQPQHF; CDR3 DNA: TGTGCCAGCAGCATTCAGGGGTACGGCAATCAGCCCCAGCATTTT
D gene: TRBD1; V gene: TRBV11-2; CDR3 length: 15; J gene: TRBJ2-7; clone size: .; CDR3 protein: CAGSLRPGQTYEQYF; CDR3 DNA: TGTGCCGGCAGCTTACGGCCGGGACAGACCTACGAGCAGTACTTC
D gene: .; V gene: TRBV27; CDR3 length: 14; J gene: TRBJ1-2; clone size: few; CDR3 protein: CASSSAGRDYGYTF; CDR3 DNA: TGTGCCAGCAGTTCGGCAGGGCGCGACTATGGCTACACCTTC
D gene: TRBD1; V gene: TRBV15; CDR3 length: 15; J gene: TRBJ1-2; clone size: once; CDR3 protein: CATSRSTQGNYGYTF; CDR3 DNA: TGTGCCACCAGCAGATCAACACAGGGGAACTATGGCTACACCTTC
D gene: TRBD2; V gene: TRBV28; CDR3 length: 15; J gene: TRBJ2-2; clone size: .; CDR3 protein: CASTVLAGVTGELFF; CDR3 DNA: TGTGCCAGCACCGTCCTAGCGGGAGTCACCGGGGAGCTGTTTTTT
D gene: .; V gene: TRBV4-1; CDR3 length: 16; J gene: TRBJ2-3; clone size: few; CDR3 protein: CASSPRLQGLTDTQYF; CDR3 DNA: TGCGCCAGCAGCCCCCGTTTACAGGGTCTCACAGATACGCAGTATTTT
D gene: TRBD1; V gene: TRBV2; CDR3 length: 18; J gene: TRBJ2-2; clone size: once; CDR3 protein: CASSLFLQGAVYTGELFF; CDR3 DNA: TGTGCCAGCAGTTTATTCCTACAGGGGGCAGTTTACACCGGGGAGCTGTTTTTT
D gene: .; V gene: TRBV7-9; CDR3 length: 16; J gene: TRBJ1-4; clone size: .; CDR3 protein: CASSSLVGAANEKLFF; CDR3 DNA: TGTGCCAGCAGCTCCCTCGTGGGGGCGGCTAATGAAAAACTGTTTTTT
D gene: TRBD1; V gene: TRBV5-6; CDR3 length: 16; J gene: TRBJ2-2; clone size: .; CDR3 protein: CASSWGQGAVTGELFF; CDR3 DNA: TGTGCCAGCAGCTGGGGACAGGGGGCTGTCACCGGGGAGCTGTTTTTT
D gene: TRBD1; V gene: TRBV6-6; CDR3 length: 13; J gene: TRBJ2-7; clone size: .; CDR3 protein: CASNRQGAHEQYF; CDR3 DNA: TGTGCCAGCAACCGACAGGGGGCCCACGAGCAGTACTTC
D gene: .; V gene: TRBV11-2; CDR3 length: 14; J gene: TRBJ2-7; clone size: once; CDR3 protein: CASRGLRRAYEQYF; CDR3 DNA: TGTGCCAGCAGGGGGCTACGAAGGGCCTACGAGCAGTACTTC
D gene: TRBD2; V gene: TRBV9; CDR3 length: 17; J gene: TRBJ2-2; clone size: once; CDR3 protein: CASSLRGLAGISGELFF; CDR3 DNA: TGTGCCAGCAGCTTACGCGGACTAGCGGGGATCTCCGGGGAGCTGTTTTTT
D gene: TRBD1; V gene: TRBV7-8; CDR3 length: 14; J gene: TRBJ2-7; clone size: few; CDR3 protein: CASSSRTGSYEQYF; CDR3 DNA: TGTGCCAGCAGCTCCCGGACAGGGTCCTACGAGCAGTACTTC
D gene: TRBD1; V gene: TRBV15; CDR3 length: 14; J gene: TRBJ2-7; clone size: .; CDR3 protein: CATSRDRGPYEQYF; CDR3 DNA: TGTGCCACCAGCAGGGACAGGGGGCCCTACGAGCAGTACTTC
D gene: .; V gene: TRBV11-2; CDR3 length: 12; J gene: TRBJ2-5; clone size: .; CDR3 protein: CASSFQLAAQYF; CDR3 DNA: TGTGCCAGCAGCTTCCAGCTTGCGGCCCAGTACTTC